This T cell receptor (beta chain) comes out of a study of STAT3 mutations in large granular lymphocyte leukemia. The study, taken as a whole, reports: Every T-cell large granular lymphocyte leukemia patient had at least one immunodominant TCR beta clonotype. In several patients, dominant TCR clone burden exceeded STAT3 mutant burden.

This CDR3 region has 16 residues. From germline, CDR1 is LGHNA and CDR2 YSLEER. Trimming removed 1 base at V and 0 bases at J, with 11 bases between. TCRbeta libraries averaged around 42,000 productive templates per sample. Sequenced by immunoSEQ multiplex PCR; TCRdb stores in-frame clones only, minus some. In the table there are more than 25,000 clones, 60% to 85% of which are singletons. Worth noting for this clone: Its antigen is still unknown.

This sequence originates from a woman between 50 and 59 years old with T-cell large granular lymphocyte leukemia. Some clones in this sample may be carry-over from other donors' samples. The chain is built from TRBV4-3 and TRBJ2-3; unclear D gene. Sequencing input: peripheral blood mononuclear cells. CDR3 nucleotide sequence: TGCGCCAGCAGCCAAGGACGGCACCTTAGCACAGATACGCAGTATTTT. Translated, it gives CASSQGRHLSTDTQYF.